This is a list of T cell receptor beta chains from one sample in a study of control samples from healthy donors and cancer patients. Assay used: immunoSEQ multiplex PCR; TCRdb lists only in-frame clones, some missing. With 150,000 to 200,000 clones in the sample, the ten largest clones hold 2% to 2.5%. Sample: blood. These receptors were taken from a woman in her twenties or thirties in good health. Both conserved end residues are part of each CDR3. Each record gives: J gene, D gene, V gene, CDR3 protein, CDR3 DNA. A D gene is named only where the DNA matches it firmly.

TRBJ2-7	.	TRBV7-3	CASSPRGGNQYF	TGTGCCAGCAGCCCGAGGGGGGGCAACCAGTACTTC
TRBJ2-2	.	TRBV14	CASSRQAYTGELFF	TGTGCCAGCAGCCGACAAGCATACACCGGGGAGCTGTTTTTT
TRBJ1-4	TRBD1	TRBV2	CASRPGQGVSNEKLFF	TGTGCCAGCAGGCCCGGACAGGGGGTGTCTAATGAAAAACTGTTTTTT
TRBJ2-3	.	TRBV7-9	CASKAVSTSTDTQYF	TGTGCCAGCAAAGCAGTATCGACTAGCACAGATACGCAGTATTTT
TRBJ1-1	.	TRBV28	CASSFRFTQAFF	TGTGCCAGCAGTTTTCGTTTCACACAGGCCTTCTTT
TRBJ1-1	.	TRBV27	CASSLSMGAGTEAFF	TGTGCCAGCAGTTTATCGATGGGGGCGGGGACTGAAGCTTTCTTT
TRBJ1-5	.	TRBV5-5	CASSLGPINQPQHF	TGTGCCAGCAGCTTGGGACCGATCAATCAGCCCCAGCATTTT
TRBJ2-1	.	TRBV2	CASTEEGGYGNEQFF	TGTGCCAGCACCGAAGAGGGGGGGTACGGCAATGAGCAGTTCTTC
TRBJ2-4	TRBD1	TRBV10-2	CASSVGTARGIQYF	TGCGCCAGCAGTGTAGGGACAGCCCGGGGCATTCAGTACTTC
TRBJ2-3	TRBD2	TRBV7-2	CASSRWSGGRSDTQYF	TGTGCCAGCAGCCGTTGGAGCGGGGGGAGATCAGATACGCAGTATTTT
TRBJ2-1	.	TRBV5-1	CASSWDQEGGGEQFF	TGCGCCAGCAGCTGGGACCAAGAAGGAGGCGGTGAGCAGTTCTTC
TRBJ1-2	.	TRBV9	CASSDSYGYTF	TGTGCCAGCAGCGACTCATATGGCTACACCTTC
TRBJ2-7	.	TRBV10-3	CAISEPSSYEQYF	TGTGCCATCAGTGAGCCCAGCTCCTACGAGCAGTACTTC
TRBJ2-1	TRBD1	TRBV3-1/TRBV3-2	CASSQGTGVGNEQFF	TGTGCCAGCAGCCAGGGGACAGGGGTAGGCAATGAGCAGTTCTTC
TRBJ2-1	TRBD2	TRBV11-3	CASSLYGGAFFEQFF	TGTGCCAGCAGCTTATACGGGGGGGCGTTTTTTGAGCAGTTCTTC
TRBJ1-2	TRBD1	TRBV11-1	CASRRGQEGYTF	TGTGCCAGCAGGAGGGGGCAGGAGGGCTACACCTTC
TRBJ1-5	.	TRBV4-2	CASSQDTAAGGRQPQHF	TGTGCCAGCAGCCAAGATACCGCGGCGGGAGGTCGTCAGCCCCAGCATTTT
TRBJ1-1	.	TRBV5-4	CASTPGGGLRGAFF	TGTGCCAGCACCCCCGGGGGTGGGCTACGGGGGGCTTTCTTT
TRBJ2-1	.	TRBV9	CASSVARTKASNEQFF	TGTGCCAGCAGCGTAGCTCGGACAAAAGCTAGCAATGAGCAGTTCTTC
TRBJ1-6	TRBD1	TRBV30	CASRTGGEPLHF	TGTGCCTCACGGACAGGGGGCGAACCCCTCCACTTT
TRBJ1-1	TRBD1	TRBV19	CASSTRQGEAFF	TGTGCCAGTAGTACGCGACAGGGTGAAGCTTTCTTT
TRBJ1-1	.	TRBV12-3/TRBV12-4	CASTPEGRTEAFF	TGTGCCAGCACCCCGGAAGGGCGGACTGAAGCTTTCTTT
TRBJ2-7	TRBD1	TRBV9	CASSSNRGRYEQYF	TGTGCCAGCAGCTCGAACAGGGGGCGATACGAGCAGTACTTC
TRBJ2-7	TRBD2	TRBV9	CASSPKTSGYEQYF	TGTGCCAGCAGTCCAAAGACTAGCGGTTACGAGCAGTACTTC
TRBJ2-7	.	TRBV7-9	CASSLRTAGHETYEQYF	TGTGCCAGCAGCCTACGAACGGCGGGACACGAGACCTACGAGCAGTACTTC
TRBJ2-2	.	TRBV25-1	CASRLTGNTGELFF	TGTGCCAGCCGGCTGACAGGGAACACCGGGGAGCTGTTTTTT
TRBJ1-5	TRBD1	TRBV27	CASSGDGTGQRGPQHF	TGTGCCAGCAGTGGGGACGGGACAGGGCAAAGGGGGCCCCAGCATTTT
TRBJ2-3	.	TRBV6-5	CASSDRLRTDTQYF	TGTGCCAGCAGCGACAGGCTGCGCACAGATACGCAGTATTTT
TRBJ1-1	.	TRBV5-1	CASSLGGGTEAFF	TGCGCCAGCAGCTTGGGGGGTGGTACTGAAGCTTTCTTT
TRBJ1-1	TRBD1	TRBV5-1	CASSAGTGTEAFF	TGCGCCAGCAGCGCCGGGACAGGCACTGAAGCTTTCTTT
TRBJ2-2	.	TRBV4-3	CASSQDTAGELFF	TGCGCCAGCAGCCAAGACACGGCCGGGGAGCTGTTTTTT
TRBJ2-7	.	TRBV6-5	CASSYSRLISYEQYF	TGTGCCAGCAGTTACTCGCGACTGATCAGCTACGAGCAGTACTTC
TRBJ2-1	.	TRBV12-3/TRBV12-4	CASSFYEQFF	TGTGCCAGCAGTTTTTATGAGCAGTTCTTC
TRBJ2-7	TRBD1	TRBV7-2	CASSLVGTGKDEQYF	TGTGCCAGCAGCTTAGTAGGGACAGGGAAGGACGAGCAGTACTTC
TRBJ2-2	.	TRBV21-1	CASSTGTAGELFF	TGTGCCAGCAGCACAGGGACCGCCGGGGAGCTGTTTTTT
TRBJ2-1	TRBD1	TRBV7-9	CASSLVAGGNEQFF	TGTGCCAGCAGCTTAGTTGCAGGGGGCAATGAGCAGTTCTTC